One sample yielded the 14 T cell receptor beta chains listed below, sequenced in a study of control samples from healthy donors and cancer patients (TCRdb year 2020). The library was produced with the immunoSEQ multiplex PCR assay. TCRdb retrieved this table from immuneACCESS and kept in-frame rearrangements only. Not all clones are present; in checked studies, unresolved V genes account for under half, and no reason is known for the remainder. Within this sample are about 83,000 clones, with 90% to 95% of them counted one time only. The top ten hold 15% to 18% of the sample. The specimen was blood. Receptor source: a young man in good health.

This clone was seen a single time. The chain employs TRBV4-3 and TRBJ2-1, with 7 bases matching TRBD2. V was clipped by 0 bases and J by 7 bases; unmatched bases: 12. Germline V gene lookup returns CDR1 LGHNA and CDR2 YSLEER. The CDR3 covers 17 residues. For the CDR3, the DNA is TGCGCCAGCAGCCAAGATGGCCTGAGCGGGGAGCCGAATGAGCAGTTCTTC. Translating gives CASSQDGLSGEPNEQFF.

The V gene is TRBV7-9, the J gene TRBJ2-7; D may be TRBD1 or TRBD2 (6 bases each). The CDR3 spans 15 residues. The ends were cut back, 1 base at V and 7 bases at J, with 17 bases in the middle. Germline V CDR1 and CDR2: SEHNR, FQNEAQ (reference sequence). The CDR3 here is CASSLVSGAGGEQYF. CDR3 in DNA: TGTGCCAGCAGCTTAGTATCGGGGGCCGGGGGAGAGCAGTACTTC. Variable domain in full (rest from reference TRBV7-9 and TRBJ2-7): DTGVSQNPRHKITKRGQNVTFRCDPISEHNRLYWYRQTLGQGPEFLTYFQNEAQLEKSRLLSDRFSAERPKGSFSTLEIQRTEQGDSAMYLCASSLVSGAGGEQYFGPGTRLTVT.

The chain combines TRBV7-3 with TRBJ1-6; no firm D call. The germline gives CDR1 SGHTA, CDR2 FQGTGA. V dropped 0 bases and J dropped 9 bases, with 9 bases sitting between them. The CDR3 has 14 residues. The CDR3 DNA follows: TGTGCCAGCAGCTTAACGTCGGATAGTTCACCCCTCCACTTT. This codes for CASSLTSDSSPLHF. Complete variable domain (other parts from reference TRBV7-3 and TRBJ1-6): GAGVSQTPSNKVTEKGKYVELRCDPISGHTALYWYRQSLGQGPEFLIYFQGTGAADDSGLPNDRFFAVRPEGSVSTLKIQRTERGDSAVYLCASSLTSDSSPLHFGNGTRLTVT.

This clone has a single count. J is TRBJ2-7 and V is TRBV7-3, with TRBD2 matching over 7 bases. The CDR3 runs to 13 residues. The junction had 10 bases not matched to a gene; V was cut back by 5 bases and J by 9 bases. The V gene's germline CDR1 is SGHTA and CDR2 FQGTGA. The CDR3 nucleotides are TGTGCCAGCAGCCCGGGGAGGGAGGTCACGCAGTACTTC. Amino acids: CASSPGREVTQYF. Full variable domain (remainder filled in from reference TRBV7-3 and TRBJ2-7): GAGVSQTPSNKVTEKGKYVELRCDPISGHTALYWYRQSLGQGPEFLIYFQGTGAADDSGLPNDRFFAVRPEGSVSTLKIQRTERGDSAVYLCASSPGREVTQYFGPGTRLTVT.

Note on this clone: The germline gene is not matched at one end of the junction; a read error may be the cause. Within the sample, other DNA sequences also encode this same CDR3. This chain joins TRBV2 and TRBJ2-1; weak D call: TRBD1 (5 bases). The germline gives CDR1 SNHLY, CDR2 FYNNEI. The length of the CDR3 is 17 residues. The CDR3 here is CASSEKAPWGSYNEQFF. Here the CDR3 DNA reads TGTGCCAGCAGTGAAAAGGCCCCCTGGGGCTCCTACAACGAGCAGTTCTTC.

This clone was counted only a few times. V gene TRBV30 combines with J gene TRBJ2-5; TRBD1 matches at 7 bases. From germline, CDR1 is GTSNPN and CDR2 SVGIG (reference sequence). V trimming: 4 bases; J trimming: 4 bases; junction bases outside the gene matches: 6. This CDR3 is built from 13 residues. CDR3 region: CAWNRRGRETQYF. The CDR3 DNA is TGTGCCTGGAATCGCAGGGGGAGAGAGACCCAGTACTTC.

The chain links TRBV2 to TRBJ1-5; D gene ambiguous. From germline, CDR1 is SNHLY and CDR2 FYNNEI. Trimming pared 8 bases from V and 1 base from J, leaving 9 bases between. This CDR3 has 13 residues. DNA for the CDR3: TGTGCCAGCTCTGAGGGAAGCAATCAGCCCCAGCATTTT. Its translation: CASSEGSNQPQHF.

This clone was counted a single time. The chain combines TRBV13 with TRBJ2-7; perhaps D is TRBD1 or TRBD2 (5 bases each). Trimming left V 1 base short and J 2 bases short, with 9 bases between. The V gene's germline CDR1 is PRHDT and CDR2 FYEKMQ (reference sequence). This CDR3 has 14 amino acids. CDR3 sequence reads: CASSLVGRTYEQYF. DNA of the CDR3: TGTGCCAGCAGCTTAGTGGGACGGACCTACGAGCAGTACTTC.

The chain uses TRBV6-4 and TRBJ2-7; D not resolved. CDR1 is MRHNA, CDR2 SNTAGT, per germline. Trimming took 5 bases from V and 0 from J, leaving 11 bases between them. The CDR3 is 14 residues long. CDR3 protein: CASSPSLSSYEQYF. The DNA of the CDR3 is TGTGCCAGCAGTCCCAGCTTAAGCTCCTACGAGCAGTACTTC.

The rearrangement uses TRBV28 and TRBJ2-3, with TRBD2 matching over 8 bases. V shed 10 bases and J 0 bases; nucleotides not matched to a gene: 9. The germline V gene has CDR1 MDHEN and CDR2 SYDVKM. The CDR3 covers 15 residues. Here the CDR3 DNA reads TGTGCCACCCTCGGGGGGGGGATAAGCACAGATACGCAGTATTTT. Its translation: CATLGGGISTDTQYF.

The chain couples TRBV2 to TRBJ2-1, with 9 bases identical to TRBD1. The CDR3 runs 13 residues. The ends lost 6 bases at V and 8 bases at J; junction bases unmatched: 5. Looked up from germline, CDR1 is SNHLY and CDR2 is FYNNEI. The CDR3 sequence: CASRGQGLHEQFF. The CDR3 DNA sequence: TGTGCCAGCAGGGGACAGGGTTTGCATGAGCAGTTCTTC.

The chain employs TRBV25-1 and TRBJ2-3; D may be TRBD2 (6 bases). CDR3 length: 10 amino acids. The V and J ends lost 6 bases and 14 bases respectively, with 12 bases between them. The V gene's germline CDR1 is MGHDK and CDR2 SYGVNS. CDR3 bases: TGTGCCAGCAGGGCTGGAGGGCTGTATTTT. This translates into CASRAGGLYF. Full variable domain (missing parts from reference TRBV25-1 and TRBJ2-3): EADIYQTPRYLVIGTGKKITLECSQTMGHDKMYWYQQDPGMELHLIHYSYGVNSTEKGDLSSESTVSRIRTEHFPLTLESARPSHTSQYLCASRAGGLYFGPGTRLTVL.

The gene calls are TRBV18 and TRBJ2-4; D may correspond to TRBD1 or TRBD2 (5 bases each). The CDR3 is made up of 14 amino acids. Germline CDR1 and CDR2: KGHSH and LQKENI. V dropped 3 bases and J dropped 4 bases, with 10 bases sitting between them. CDR3 in amino acids: CASSPGTFKNIQYF. CDR3 nucleotide sequence: TGTGCCAGCTCACCCGGGACCTTTAAAAACATTCAGTACTTC.

This chain joins TRBV3-1 (or the pseudogene TRBV3-2) and TRBJ1-3, with D hard to call. The CDR3 contains 16 residues. The germline V and J ends were trimmed by 4 bases and 7 bases, with 20 bases remaining between them. In germline, CDR1 is LGHDT, CDR2 YNNKEL (reference sequence). The CDR3 protein is CASSRGPRGGSNTIYF. The DNA of the CDR3 is TGTGCCAGCAGCCGCGGGCCCCGGGGAGGCTCGAACACCATATATTTT.